The rows below give T cell receptor beta chains drawn from one sample of a study of T-cell reconstitution after alpha-beta-depleted transplantation in children. TCRdb reprocessed the PCR reads with MiXCR, giving one entry per CDR3 protein. This table has some 120,000 distinct CDR3 sequences, roughly 9.7% appearing once. The sequences come from PBMCs, mostly from graft donor cells, collected 180 days after TCRalphabeta/CD19-depleted stem cell transplant. The receptors were sampled from a girl under three years old who had a stem cell transplant for combined immunodeficiency, so the T cells may come from the graft donor. The CDR3 runs from the conserved cysteine through the conserved F or W. D genes are given only for firm matches. Size is stated for part of the rows, as once, few or many counts, or as a class when the clone is expanded.

NA | NA | TRBJ1-6 | TRBV6-1 | CASSPSGGSNSPLHF | TGTGCCAGCAGTCCTTCGGGAGGGAGTAATTCACCCCTCCACTTT
NA | NA | TRBJ1-5 | TRBV20-1 | CSAEAGGSNQPQHF | TGCAGTGCCGAGGCGGGGGGAAGCAATCAGCCCCAGCATTTT
TRBD1 | many | TRBJ2-3 | TRBV20-1 | CSAFGQGATDTQYF | TGCAGTGCTTTCGGACAGGGGGCCACAGATACGCAGTATTTT
NA | medium-sized | TRBJ2-1 | TRBV3-1 | CASSYHGFEQFF | TGTGCCAGCAGCTACCACGGCTTTGAGCAGTTCTTC
TRBD1 | NA | TRBJ2-5 | TRBV10-3 | CATGTGAQETQYF | TGTGCCACCGGGACAGGGGCTCAAGAGACCCAGTACTTC
NA | few | TRBJ2-2 | TRBV12-3/TRBV12-4 | CASSLSPGTGELFF | TGTGCCAGCAGTTTATCTCCCGGCACCGGGGAGCTGTTTTTT
NA | few | TRBJ2-3 | TRBV12-3/TRBV12-4 | CASSRGFRNTDTQYF | TGTGCCAGCAGTCGTGGTTTTCGGAACACAGATACGCAGTATTTT
TRBD1 | many | TRBJ1-4 | TRBV20-1 | CSASQYPGQGAEKLFF | TGCAGTGCTTCCCAGTATCCGGGACAGGGGGCTGAAAAACTGTTTTTT
NA | NA | TRBJ2-1 | TRBV10-3 | CAISESKGPNYNEQFF | TGTGCCATCAGTGAGTCTAAGGGACCCAACTACAATGAGCAGTTCTTC
NA | NA | TRBJ2-3 | TRBV5-1 | CASSLAPVGPTDTQYF | TGCGCCAGCAGCTTGGCTCCAGTTGGTCCCACAGATACGCAGTATTTT
NA | NA | TRBJ1-6 | TRBV12-3/TRBV12-4 | CASSNSPRATYNSPLHF | TGTGCCAGCAGTAACTCACCTAGGGCCACCTATAATTCACCCCTCCACTTT
NA | many | TRBJ2-7 | TRBV5-1 | CASSLLVGTYEQYF | TGCGCCAGCAGCTTGTTGGTCGGTACCTACGAGCAGTACTTC
NA | many | TRBJ2-5 | TRBV20-1 | CSAGDPFRGETQYF | TGCAGTGCTGGGGACCCTTTCCGGGGAGAGACCCAGTACTTC
TRBD1 | many | TRBJ1-2 | TRBV6-5 | CASSYYRTGPNYGYTF | TGTGCCAGCAGTTACTATAGGACAGGGCCTAACTATGGCTACACCTTC
TRBD1 | few | TRBJ2-3 | TRBV27 | CASSKTLGTVASTDTQYF | TGTGCCAGCAGCAAAACTCTAGGGACAGTTGCTAGCACAGATACGCAGTATTTT
NA | few | TRBJ2-1 | TRBV12-3/TRBV12-4 | CASSLPPSLFF | TGTGCCAGCAGTTTACCCCCGAGTCTGTTCTTC
NA | NA | TRBJ2-3 | TRBV6-1 | CASSVSSTDTQYF | TGTGCCAGCAGTGTTTCGAGCACAGATACGCAGTATTTT
NA | NA | TRBJ2-1 | TRBV9 | CASSPTAGGEQFF | TGTGCCAGCAGCCCTACGGCCGGGGGTGAGCAGTTCTTC
NA | few | TRBJ2-6 | TRBV5-4 | CASMLTGANGLTF | TGTGCCAGCATGTTAACTGGGGCCAACGGCCTGACTTTC
TRBD1 | NA | TRBJ2-1 | TRBV29-1 | CSVRDRAEQFF | TGCAGCGTTAGGGACAGGGCTGAGCAGTTCTTC
NA | few | TRBJ2-7 | TRBV12-3/TRBV12-4 | CASTPSGRSSYEQYF | TGTGCCAGCACCCCTTCGGGACGGAGCTCCTACGAGCAGTACTTC
NA | few | TRBJ2-2 | TRBV5-1 | CASSLILRGELFF | TGCGCCAGCAGCCTTATCCTGCGGGGGGAGCTGTTTTTT
TRBD1 | few | TRBJ2-1 | TRBV20-1 | CSATLGQPFF | TGCAGTGCGACCCTGGGACAGCCGTTCTTC
TRBD1 | few | TRBJ1-4 | TRBV3-1 | CASSRGQGVATNEKLFF | TGTGCCAGCAGCCGAGGACAGGGCGTTGCAACTAATGAAAAACTGTTTTTT
NA | NA | TRBJ2-1 | TRBV29-1 | CSVDWVDSYNEQFF | TGCAGCGTTGATTGGGTTGACTCCTACAATGAGCAGTTCTTC
NA | few | TRBJ2-1 | TRBV29-1 | CSVGHHNEQFF | TGCAGCGTCGGGCACCACAATGAGCAGTTCTTC
NA | NA | TRBJ2-5 | TRBV7-6 | CASSSYFLPYF | TGTGCCAGCAGCTCTTACTTCTTACCTTACTTC